The T cell receptor (beta chain) described here comes from a study of blood T cell repertoires in COVID-19. Study-wide background: COVID-19 samples, acute and convalescent, were from the United States, Italy and Spain. Nucleic acid was either cDNA or gDNA, and it came from T cells, B-cell-depleted T cells, or PBMCs.

Source study methods: For nucleated cells, counts were estimated from reference gene primer amplification. The protocol was immunoSEQ multiplex PCR, while the TCRdb copy is restricted to in-frame clones and leaves out a portion. The DNA gave D and trimming, while V, J and clone size come from that table. The profile shows under 250,000 clones, around four fifths of them singletons. The table lists this clone with a count of one. Trimming pared 8 bases from V and 0 bases from J, leaving 11 bases between. The CDR3 has 13 residues. Germline CDR1 reads MDHEN; CDR2 reads SYDVKM. The rearrangement links TRBV28 to TRBJ2-7; D might be TRBD1 (6 bases). Sequencing was performed on peripheral blood. The receptor comes from a man aged 40-49 years with active or convalescent COVID-19. For the CDR3, the DNA is TGTGCCAGCGACAGGTCGAGCTCCTACGAGCAGTACTTC. Protein sequence: CASDRSSSYEQYF.